The 4 T cell receptor beta chains presented below share a single source sample, sequenced in a study of response to subunit inactivated influenza vaccine. Each CDR3 protein is one row after TCRdb ran MiXCR on the RT-PCR reads. The sample includes around 180,000 distinct CDR3 sequences, around a tenth of them seen just once. The sample was non-naive T cells sorted from PBMCs, taken on the day of vaccination. The receptors come from a man in his fifties who received an inactivated influenza vaccine.

This clonotype was detected a few times. V and J are TRBV30 and TRBJ1-1; no reliable D call. The CDR3 runs 13 residues. Trimming stripped 7 bases from V and 4 bases from J, with 16 bases between. Germline V lookup: CDR1 GTSNPN, CDR2 SVGIG (reference sequence). In DNA, the CDR3 is TGTGCCTCCGACGGACTTGGTCGCACTGAAGCTTTCTTT. It encodes CASDGLGRTEAFF.

At least ten counts were recorded for this clonotype. The chain recombines TRBV4-3 with TRBJ2-5, with D unresolved. Per the germline V gene, CDR1 is LGHNA and CDR2 is YSLEER. This CDR3 has 16 residues. Trimming cost V 0 bases and J 7 bases, with 18 bases left between them. CDR3: CASSQDIRVVEATQYF. CDR3 bases: TGCGCCAGCAGCCAAGATATTCGGGTGGTCGAAGCGACCCAGTACTTC.

J is TRBJ1-2 and V is TRBV6-1; D ambiguous. Trimming removed 6 bases from V and 4 bases from J, with 21 bases in between. This CDR3 has 16 amino acids. Germline CDR1 is MNHNS and CDR2 is SASEGT. The CDR3 nucleotides are TGTGCCAGCAGAATATTTCGGGCTCCCGATTCCTATGGCTACACCTTC. Translation: CASRIFRAPDSYGYTF.

This chain links TRBV7-8 with TRBJ2-7, with 9 bases lining up with TRBD1. Germline CDR1 reads SGHVS; CDR2 reads FQNEAQ. The CDR3 contains 16 residues. The junction had 9 bases not matched to a gene; V was cut back by 4 bases and J by 2 bases. CDR3 DNA sequence: TGTGCCAGCAGCTCACAGCTCGGGACAGGGACCTACGAGCAGTACTTC. It specifies CASSSQLGTGTYEQYF.